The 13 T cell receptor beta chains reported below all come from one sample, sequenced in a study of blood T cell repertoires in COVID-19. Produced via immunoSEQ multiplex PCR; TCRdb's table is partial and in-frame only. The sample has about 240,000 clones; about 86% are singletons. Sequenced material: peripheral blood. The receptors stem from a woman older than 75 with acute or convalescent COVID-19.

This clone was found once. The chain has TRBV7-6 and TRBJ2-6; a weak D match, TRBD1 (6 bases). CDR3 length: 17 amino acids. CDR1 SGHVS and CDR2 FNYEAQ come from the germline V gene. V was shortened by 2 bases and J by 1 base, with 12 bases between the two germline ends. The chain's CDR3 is CASSLRAGESGANVLTF. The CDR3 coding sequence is TGTGCCAGCAGCTTAAGGGCAGGGGAATCTGGGGCCAACGTCCTGACTTTC.

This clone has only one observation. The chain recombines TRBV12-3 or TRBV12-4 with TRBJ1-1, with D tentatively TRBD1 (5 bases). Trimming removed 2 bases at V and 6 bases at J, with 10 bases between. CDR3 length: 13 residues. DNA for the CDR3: TGTGCCAGCAGTTTACATCAAGGGGCTGAAGCTTTCTTT. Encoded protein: CASSLHQGAEAFF.

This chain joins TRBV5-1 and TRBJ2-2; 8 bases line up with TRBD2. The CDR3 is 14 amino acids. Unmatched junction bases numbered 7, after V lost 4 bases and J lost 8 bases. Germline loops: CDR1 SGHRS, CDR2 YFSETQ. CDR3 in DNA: TGCGCCAGCAGCGTTTCGTCTAGCGGGGGGGAGCTGTTTTTT. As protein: CASSVSSSGGELFF.

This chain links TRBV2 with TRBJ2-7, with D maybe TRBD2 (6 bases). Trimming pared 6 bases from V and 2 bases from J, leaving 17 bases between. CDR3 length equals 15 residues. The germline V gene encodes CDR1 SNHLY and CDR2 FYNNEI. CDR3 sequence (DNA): TGTGCCAGCAGCAGGGACTGGACCGATGCCTACGAGCAGTACTTC. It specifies CASSRDWTDAYEQYF.

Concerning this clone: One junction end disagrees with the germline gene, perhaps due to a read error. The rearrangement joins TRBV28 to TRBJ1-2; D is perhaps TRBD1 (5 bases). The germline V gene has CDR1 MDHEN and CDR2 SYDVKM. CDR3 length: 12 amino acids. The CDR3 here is CASSLSQGSLGF. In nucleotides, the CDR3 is TGTGCCAGCAGTTTATCGCAGGGATCCTTAGGCTTC.

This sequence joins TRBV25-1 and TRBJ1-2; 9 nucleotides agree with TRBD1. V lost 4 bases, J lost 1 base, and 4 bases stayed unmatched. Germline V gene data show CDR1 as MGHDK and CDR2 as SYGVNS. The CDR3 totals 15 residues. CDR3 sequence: CASSVTGGGNYGYTF. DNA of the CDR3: TGTGCCAGCAGTGTCACAGGGGGCGGTAACTATGGCTACACCTTC.

DNA of the CDR3: TGTGCCAGCAGCATACACGGGAGGGACGAGCAGTACTTC. Amino acids: CASSIHGRDEQYF. The genes are TRBV7-3 and TRBJ2-7; 8 nucleotides line up with TRBD2. Trimming took 5 bases from V and 5 from J; bases not matched to a gene: 5. The CDR3 consists of 13 residues. Germline V lookup: CDR1 SGHTA, CDR2 FQGTGA.

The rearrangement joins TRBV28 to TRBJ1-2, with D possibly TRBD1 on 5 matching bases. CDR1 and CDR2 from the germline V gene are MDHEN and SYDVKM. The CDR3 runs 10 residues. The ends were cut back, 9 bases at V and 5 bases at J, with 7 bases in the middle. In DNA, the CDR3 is TGTGCCAGTGGGGGGTATGGCTACACCTTC. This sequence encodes CASGGYGYTF.

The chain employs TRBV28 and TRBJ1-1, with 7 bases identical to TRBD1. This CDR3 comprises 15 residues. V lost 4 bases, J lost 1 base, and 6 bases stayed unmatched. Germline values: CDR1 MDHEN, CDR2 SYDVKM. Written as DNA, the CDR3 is TGTGCCAGCAGTTCCCAGGACAGGCCGAACACTGAAGCTTTCTTT. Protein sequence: CASSSQDRPNTEAFF.

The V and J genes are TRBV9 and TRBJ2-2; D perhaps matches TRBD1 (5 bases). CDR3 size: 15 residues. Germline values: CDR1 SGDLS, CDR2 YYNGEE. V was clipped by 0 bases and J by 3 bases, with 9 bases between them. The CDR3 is CASSVEGADTGELFF. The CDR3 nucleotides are TGTGCCAGCAGCGTAGAAGGGGCCGACACCGGGGAGCTGTTTTTT.

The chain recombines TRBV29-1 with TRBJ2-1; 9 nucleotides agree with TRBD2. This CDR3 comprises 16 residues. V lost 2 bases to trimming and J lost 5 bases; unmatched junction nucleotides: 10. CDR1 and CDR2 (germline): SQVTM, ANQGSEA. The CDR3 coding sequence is TGCAGCGTTGAACCGGCCAGCGGGGGGACCAACAATGAGCAGTTCTTC. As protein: CSVEPASGGTNNEQFF.

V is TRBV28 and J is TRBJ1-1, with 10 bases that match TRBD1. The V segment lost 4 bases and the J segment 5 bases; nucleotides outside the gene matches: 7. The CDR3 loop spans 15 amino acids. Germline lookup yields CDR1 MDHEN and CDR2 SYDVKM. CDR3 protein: CASSSPGQGGTEAFF. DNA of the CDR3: TGTGCCAGCAGTTCCCCCGGACAGGGGGGGACTGAAGCTTTCTTT.

The CDR3 loop reads CASKTPPYNEQFF. The CDR3 nucleotides are TGTGCCAGCAAGACTCCCCCCTACAATGAGCAGTTCTTC. This chain connects TRBV28 to TRBJ2-1; D is unclear. Germline loops: CDR1 MDHEN, CDR2 SYDVKM. Trimming shortened V by 7 bases and J by 2 bases, and 9 bases separated the two germline ends. This CDR3 has 13 amino acids.